One TCR beta chain is described in this entry. Its antigen is currently unknown. These data are taken from a study of T cell repertoires in cytomegalovirus infection. The wider study: Well-studied HLA-B-restricted CMV epitopes were used in the study alongside recently identified HLA-C-restricted ones. Study results and caveats: HLA-C-restricted CMV clonotypes gave the most frequent clonotype in two of eight donors.

V was trimmed by 5 bases and J by 7 bases, leaving 20 bases between them. Germline CDR1 is SGHVS and CDR2 is FNYEAQ. This CDR3 is built from 16 residues. TCRdb redid the calling of the reads with MiXCR, one entry per CDR3 protein. This table holds fewer than 850,000 distinct CDR3 sequences, just under 30% found once. The source material was cultured CD8+ T cells from PBMCs, sampled from culture after CMV antigen stimulation. This TCR was sampled from a human donor in good health (CMV status not recorded). Some clones in this sample may be carry-over from other donors' samples. The rearrangement uses TRBV7-6 and TRBJ2-2; a possible D gene is TRBD2 (5 bases). CDR3: CASSPFLPGGIGELFF. The DNA of the CDR3 is TGTGCCAGCAGCCCCTTCCTCCCAGGAGGAATCGGGGAGCTGTTTTTT.